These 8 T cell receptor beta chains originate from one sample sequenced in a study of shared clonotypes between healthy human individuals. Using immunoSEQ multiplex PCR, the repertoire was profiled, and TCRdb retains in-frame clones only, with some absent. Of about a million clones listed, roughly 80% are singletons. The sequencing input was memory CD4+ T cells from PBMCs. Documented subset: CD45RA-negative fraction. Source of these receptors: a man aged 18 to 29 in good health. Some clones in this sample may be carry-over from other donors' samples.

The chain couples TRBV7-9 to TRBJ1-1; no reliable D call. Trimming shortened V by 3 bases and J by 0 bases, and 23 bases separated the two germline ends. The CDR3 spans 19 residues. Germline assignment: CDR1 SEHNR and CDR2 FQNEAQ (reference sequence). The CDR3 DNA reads TGTGCCAGCAGCTTGGCTCCCCTGCGTGGGAGTATTTTGAACACTGAAGCTTTCTTT. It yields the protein CASSLAPLRGSILNTEAFF.

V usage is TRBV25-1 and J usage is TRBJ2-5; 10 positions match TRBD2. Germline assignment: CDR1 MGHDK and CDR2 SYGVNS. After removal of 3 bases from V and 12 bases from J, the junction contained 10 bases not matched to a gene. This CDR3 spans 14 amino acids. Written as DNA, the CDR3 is TGTGCCAGCAGTGACCGACTAGCGGGCGAGGTAAAGTACTTC. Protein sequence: CASSDRLAGEVKYF.

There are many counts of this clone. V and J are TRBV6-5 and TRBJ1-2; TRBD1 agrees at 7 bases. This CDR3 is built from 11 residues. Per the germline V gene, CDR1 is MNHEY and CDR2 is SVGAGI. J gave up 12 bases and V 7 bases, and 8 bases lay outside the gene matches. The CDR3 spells CASTQGQLHTF. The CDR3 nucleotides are TGTGCCAGCACCCAGGGACAGTTGCACACCTTC.

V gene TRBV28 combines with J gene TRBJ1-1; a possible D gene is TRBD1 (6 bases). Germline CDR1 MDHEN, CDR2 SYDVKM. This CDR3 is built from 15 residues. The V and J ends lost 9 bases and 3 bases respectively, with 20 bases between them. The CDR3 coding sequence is TGTGCCAGTAGGGAACGGGGGCGAAGGGACACTGAAGCTTTCTTT. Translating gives CASRERGRRDTEAFF.

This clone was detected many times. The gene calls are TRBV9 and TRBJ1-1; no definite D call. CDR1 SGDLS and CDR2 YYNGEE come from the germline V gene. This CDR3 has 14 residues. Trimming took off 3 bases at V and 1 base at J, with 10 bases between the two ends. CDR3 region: CASSAHRKNTEAFF. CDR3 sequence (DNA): TGTGCCAGCAGCGCCCATCGCAAGAACACTGAAGCTTTCTTT.

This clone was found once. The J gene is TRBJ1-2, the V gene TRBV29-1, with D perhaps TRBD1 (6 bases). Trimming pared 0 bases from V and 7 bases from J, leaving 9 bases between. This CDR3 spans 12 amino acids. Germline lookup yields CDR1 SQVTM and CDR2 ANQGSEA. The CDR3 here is CSVEEGASGYTF. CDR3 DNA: TGCAGCGTTGAAGAGGGGGCGAGTGGCTACACCTTC.

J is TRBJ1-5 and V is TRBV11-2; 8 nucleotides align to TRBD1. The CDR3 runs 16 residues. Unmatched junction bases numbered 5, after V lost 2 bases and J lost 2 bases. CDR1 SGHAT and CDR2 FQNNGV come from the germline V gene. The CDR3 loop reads CASSLSAQGGNQPQHF. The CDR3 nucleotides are TGTGCCAGCAGCTTATCTGCACAGGGGGGCAATCAGCCCCAGCATTTT.

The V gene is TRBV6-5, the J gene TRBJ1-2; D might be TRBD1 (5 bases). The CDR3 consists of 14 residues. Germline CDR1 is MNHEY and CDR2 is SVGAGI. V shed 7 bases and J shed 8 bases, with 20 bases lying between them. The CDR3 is CASIPVKGMWGYTF. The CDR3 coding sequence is TGTGCCAGCATTCCCGTCAAGGGGATGTGGGGCTACACCTTC.